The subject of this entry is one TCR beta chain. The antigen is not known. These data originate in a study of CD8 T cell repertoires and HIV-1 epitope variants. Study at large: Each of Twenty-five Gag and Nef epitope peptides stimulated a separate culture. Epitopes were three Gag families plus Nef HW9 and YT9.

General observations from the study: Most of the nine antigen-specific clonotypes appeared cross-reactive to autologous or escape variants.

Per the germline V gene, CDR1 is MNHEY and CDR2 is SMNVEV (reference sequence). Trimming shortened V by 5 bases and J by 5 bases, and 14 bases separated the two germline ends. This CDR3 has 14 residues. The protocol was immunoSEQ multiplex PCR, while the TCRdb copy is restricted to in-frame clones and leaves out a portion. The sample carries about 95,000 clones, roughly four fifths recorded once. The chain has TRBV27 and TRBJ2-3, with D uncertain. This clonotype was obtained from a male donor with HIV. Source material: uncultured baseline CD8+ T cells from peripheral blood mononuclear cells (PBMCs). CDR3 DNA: TGTGCCAGCAGTACCCCGGGCCCCCAAGATACGCAGTATTTT. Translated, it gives CASSTPGPQDTQYF.